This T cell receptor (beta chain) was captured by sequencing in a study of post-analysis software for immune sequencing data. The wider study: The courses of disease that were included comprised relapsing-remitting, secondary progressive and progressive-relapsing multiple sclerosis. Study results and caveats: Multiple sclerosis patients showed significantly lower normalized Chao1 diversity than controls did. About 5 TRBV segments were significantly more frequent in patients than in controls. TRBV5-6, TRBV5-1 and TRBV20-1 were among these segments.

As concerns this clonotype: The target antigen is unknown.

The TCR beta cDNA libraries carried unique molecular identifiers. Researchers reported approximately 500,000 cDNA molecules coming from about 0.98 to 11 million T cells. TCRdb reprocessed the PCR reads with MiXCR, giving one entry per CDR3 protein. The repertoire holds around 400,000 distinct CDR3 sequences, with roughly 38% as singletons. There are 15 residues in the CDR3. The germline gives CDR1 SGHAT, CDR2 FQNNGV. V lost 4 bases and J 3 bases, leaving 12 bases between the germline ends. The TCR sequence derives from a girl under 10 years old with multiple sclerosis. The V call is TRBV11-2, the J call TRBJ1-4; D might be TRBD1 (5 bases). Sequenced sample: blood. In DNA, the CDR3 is TGTGCCAGCAGCTGGAGATCAGGGTCTAATGAAAAACTGTTTTTT. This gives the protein CASSWRSGSNEKLFF.